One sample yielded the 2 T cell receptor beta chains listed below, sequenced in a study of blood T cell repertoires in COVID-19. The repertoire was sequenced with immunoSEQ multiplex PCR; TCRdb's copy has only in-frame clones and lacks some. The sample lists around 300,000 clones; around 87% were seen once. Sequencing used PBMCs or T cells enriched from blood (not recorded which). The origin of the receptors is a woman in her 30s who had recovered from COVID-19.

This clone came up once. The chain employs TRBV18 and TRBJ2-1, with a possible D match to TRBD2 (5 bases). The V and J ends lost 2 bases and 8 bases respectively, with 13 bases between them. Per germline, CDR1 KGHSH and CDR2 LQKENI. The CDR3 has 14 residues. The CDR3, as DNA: TGTGCCAGCTCACCAGGACTCAGGAATGATGAGCAGTTCTTC. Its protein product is CASSPGLRNDEQFF.

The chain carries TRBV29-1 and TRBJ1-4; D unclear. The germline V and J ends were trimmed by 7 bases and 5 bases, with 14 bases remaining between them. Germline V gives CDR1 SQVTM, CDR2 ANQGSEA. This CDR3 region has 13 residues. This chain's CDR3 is CSGVSSGNEKLFF. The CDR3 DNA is TGCAGCGGTGTTTCGTCGGGGAATGAAAAACTGTTTTTT. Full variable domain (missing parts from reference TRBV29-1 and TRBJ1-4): SAVISQKPSRDICQRGTSLTIQCQVDSQVTMMFWYRQQPGQSLTLIATANQGSEATYESGFVIDKFPISRPNLTFSTLTVSNMSPEDSSIYLCSGVSSGNEKLFFGSGTQLSVL.